This T cell receptor (beta chain) was recorded in a study of control samples from healthy donors and cancer patients. V shed 2 bases and J shed 0 bases, with 10 bases lying between them. This CDR3 spans 15 amino acids. Germline CDR1 and CDR2: SGDLS and YYNGEE. The table came from immunoSEQ multiplex PCR; TCRdb's copy has only in-frame clones and leaves some out. The table lists more than 80,000 clones, approximately 95% of them singletons. V is TRBV9 and J is TRBJ2-3; D may be TRBD2 (6 bases). This TCR was recovered from a man younger than 35 in good health. Sample: blood. The CDR3: CASSVSGTSTDTQYF. CDR3 nucleotide sequence: TGTGCCAGCAGCGTTAGCGGCACTAGCACAGATACGCAGTATTTT.